Listed here are 6 T cell receptor beta chains from one sample, sequenced in a study of T cell changes during pregnancy in multiple sclerosis. Assay: immunoSEQ multiplex PCR; the TCRdb copy retains only in-frame clones and omits some. This table has tens of thousands of clones, roughly 89% appearing once. The sequenced sample was CD4+ T cells from peripheral blood mononuclear cells, obtained before pregnancy. These receptors originate from a female donor with multiple sclerosis, enrolled in a pregnancy study.

Points on this clone: The junction and the germline gene differ at one end; a read error may be behind it. The rearrangement joins TRBV18 to TRBJ2-7; perhaps TRBD1 as D (6 bases). The CDR3 length is 13 residues. Germline V CDR1 and CDR2: KGHSH, LQKENI. CDR3 in DNA: TGTGCCAGCTCACCATCGTTGGACAGCTCCCCTGACTTC. It is translated as CASSPSLDSSPDF.

The sample holds one count of this clone. The chain is built from TRBV2 and TRBJ2-1, with 9 bases aligning to TRBD2. The trim removed 4 bases at V and 4 bases at J, leaving 2 bases unmatched. The CDR3 runs to 14 residues. Germline V CDR1 and CDR2: SNHLY, FYNNEI. CDR3: CASSGSGGYNEQFF. The CDR3 nucleotides read TGTGCCAGCAGTGGAAGCGGGGGGTACAATGAGCAGTTCTTC. The full variable domain, completed using reference TRBV2 and TRBJ2-1, is EPEVTQTPSHQVTQMGQEVILRCVPISNHLYFYWYRQILGQKVEFLVSFYNNEISEKSEIFDDQFSVERPDGSNFTLKIRSTKLEDSAMYFCASSGSGGYNEQFFGPGTRLTVL.

On this clone itself: The junction differs from germline at one of its ends, possibly a read error. This chain uses TRBV7-7 with TRBJ2-5; perhaps TRBD2 as D (6 bases). This CDR3 has 14 amino acids. From germline, CDR1 is SSHAT and CDR2 FNYEAQ (reference sequence). The DNA for the CDR3 is TGTGCTAGCAGCCCGAGCGGGCCTACCCGGGCCCAGTACTTC. Its protein product is CASSPSGPTRAQYF.

The rearrangement links TRBV6-1 to TRBJ1-1, with 8 bases matching TRBD1. Per the germline V gene, CDR1 is MNHNS and CDR2 is SASEGT. V shed 0 bases and J 6 bases; nucleotides not matched to a gene: 18. The CDR3 consists of 19 residues. The CDR3 sequence: CASSEAVKGSWTGTPEAFF. The CDR3 DNA follows: TGTGCCAGCAGTGAAGCTGTAAAGGGTAGCTGGACAGGGACCCCTGAAGCTTTCTTT.

This clone was recorded once. The CDR3 protein is CASSQQGIYGYTF. CDR3 bases: TGTGCCAGCAGCCAACAGGGGATCTATGGCTACACCTTC. This sequence joins TRBV5-4 and TRBJ1-2; 7 positions agree with TRBD1. The ends lost 4 bases at V and 4 bases at J; junction bases unmatched: 4. The germline CDR1 and CDR2 sequences are SGHNT and YYREEE (reference sequence). There are 13 residues in the CDR3.

The chain uses TRBV11-3 and TRBJ2-2; a weak D match, TRBD1 (5 bases). CDR1 and CDR2 (germline): SGHNT, YENEEA. Trimming stripped 2 bases from V and 5 bases from J, with 12 bases between. The CDR3 runs 15 residues. The CDR3 sequence: CASSLNQGTTGELFF. The CDR3 coding sequence is TGTGCCAGCAGCTTAAATCAGGGTACGACCGGGGAGCTGTTTTTT.